The T cell receptor (beta chain) described here comes from a study of tumor-infiltrating lymphocytes in localized non-small cell lung cancer (TCRdb year 2021). Regarding the study in general: Patients whose samples were collected after neoadjuvant chemotherapy, as well as both smokers and never-smokers and several histologies, were included in the cohort. TCR sequencing was one of several integrated assays, alongside flow cytometry, multiplex immunofluorescence, RNA-seq, exome sequencing and proteomics, applied to the same patients. The overall ICON cohort was composed of over a hundred surgical patients with localized non-small cell lung cancer whose tumors were resected. A total of 50 to 65 patients were included in the paired tumor versus uninvolved lung comparison of immunoSEQ T-cell fraction. Each patient contributed resected tumor tissue and uninvolved lung tissue from the same patient, described as non-adjacent to the tumor. Study-level results and caveats: No difference in TCR-derived T-cell fraction was observed between the flow cytometry-defined immunotypes IM1 (good prognosis) and IM2 (poor prognosis). Different pieces of the same tissue were used for different assays, so technical variation could not be separated from intratumor heterogeneity. Because assay coverage varied across patients depending on available tissue quantity, TCR sequencing was performed for only a subset of the cohort. Consistent with immunofluorescence CD3 counts, TCRbeta sequencing supported greater T cell infiltration in tumors than in uninvolved lung tissue.

Taken from the germline V gene, the CDR1 and CDR2 loops are SGHRS and YFSETQ. Trimming costs V 0 bases and J 8 bases, and their ends lie 14 bases apart. The CDR3 starts with the cysteine, ends with the phenylalanine, and has 15 residues. Here the CDR3 DNA is all that survives: 45 bases in frame from base 1. On this clone: Its antigen is not yet known. No much larger clonotype is one base removed from it; base qualities were not supplied.

Patient enrollment in ICON started in the first half of 2016, and the final patient was enrolled in September 2018. In a subcohort of 80 or so patients, fresh tumor and matched uninvolved tissue were collected for in-depth immune analyses, with TCR sequencing among those analyses. No cell sorting was done, and TCR sequencing was instead run on DNA isolated from bulk tissue. The T-cell fraction in tumor and uninvolved lung tissue was provided by TCR sequencing with the immunoSEQ assay. Per the original workflow: In the survival analysis, patients were divided into a high T-cell fraction group (upper tertile) and a low T-cell fraction group (lower two tertiles), and the two groups were compared using a log-rank test. Paired tumor versus uninvolved lung differences in T-cell fraction were tested with a signed-rank test. Imported from immuneACCESS, the table was reduced by TCRdb to in-frame sequences with V and J called. These copies leave out some clones; in studies compared against another copy, an unresolved V gene accounts for under half, and the cause of the remainder is not known. From that table come the V and J calls and clone size; the DNA was used to work out D and trimming. The sample table records about 13,000 clones; 68% of these occur just once. The leading ten clones occupy about a tenth of the sample.

The chain links TRBV5-1 with TRBJ1-4; the D gene is unclear. Sequenced material: uninvolved lung tissue not adjacent to the tumor. The clonotype was recovered from a human donor with non-small cell lung cancer. At the DNA level, the sequence is TGCGCCAGCAGCTTGGGGGCACAGATATCGGAAAAACTGTTTTTT. Its translation reads: CASSLGAQISEKLFF.